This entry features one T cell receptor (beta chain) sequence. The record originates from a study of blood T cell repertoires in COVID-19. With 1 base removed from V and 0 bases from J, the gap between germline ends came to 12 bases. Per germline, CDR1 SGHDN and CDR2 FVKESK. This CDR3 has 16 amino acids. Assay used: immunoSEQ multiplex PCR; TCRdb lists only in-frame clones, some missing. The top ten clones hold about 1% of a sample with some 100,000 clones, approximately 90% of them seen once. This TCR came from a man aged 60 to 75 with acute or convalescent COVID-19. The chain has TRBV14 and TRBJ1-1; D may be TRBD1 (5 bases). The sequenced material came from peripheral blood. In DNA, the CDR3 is TGTGCCAGCAGCCAAGTCTCAGGGTACCTGAACACTGAAGCTTTCTTT. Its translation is CASSQVSGYLNTEAFF. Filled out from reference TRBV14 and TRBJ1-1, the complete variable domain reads EAGVTQFPSHSVIEKGQTVTLRCDPISGHDNLYWYRRVMGKEIKFLLHFVKESKQDESGMPNNRFLAERTGGTYSTLKVQPAELEDSGVYFCASSQVSGYLNTEAFFGQGTRLTVV.